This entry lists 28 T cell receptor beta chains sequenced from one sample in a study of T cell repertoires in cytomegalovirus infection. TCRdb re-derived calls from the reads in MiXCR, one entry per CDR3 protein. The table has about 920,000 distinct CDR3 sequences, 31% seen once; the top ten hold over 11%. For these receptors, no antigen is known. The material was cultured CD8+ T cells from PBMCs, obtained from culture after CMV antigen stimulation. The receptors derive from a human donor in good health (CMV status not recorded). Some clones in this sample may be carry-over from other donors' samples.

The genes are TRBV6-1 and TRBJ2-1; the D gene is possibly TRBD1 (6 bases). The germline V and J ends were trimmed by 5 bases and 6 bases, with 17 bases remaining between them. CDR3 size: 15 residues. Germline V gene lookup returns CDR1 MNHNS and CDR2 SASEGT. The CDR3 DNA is TGTGCCAGCAGTATCAGGGGTTCCCACAGCAATGAGCAGTTCTTC. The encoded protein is CASSIRGSHSNEQFF.

CDR3 coding DNA: TGTGCCAGCAGTGAGGGCAGGCGGGAAAAACTGTTTTTT. Amino acid sequence: CASSEGRREKLFF. The V call is TRBV2, the J call TRBJ1-4; D gene unclear. CDR1 SNHLY and CDR2 FYNNEI come from the germline V gene. This CDR3 contains 13 residues. V was shortened by 3 bases and J by 8 bases, with 10 bases between the two germline ends.

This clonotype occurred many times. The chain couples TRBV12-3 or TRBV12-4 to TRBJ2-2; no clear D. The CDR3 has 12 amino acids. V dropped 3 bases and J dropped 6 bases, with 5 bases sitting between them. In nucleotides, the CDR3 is TGTGCCAGCAGTTTTGGACCCGGGGAGCTGTTTTTT. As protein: CASSFGPGELFF.

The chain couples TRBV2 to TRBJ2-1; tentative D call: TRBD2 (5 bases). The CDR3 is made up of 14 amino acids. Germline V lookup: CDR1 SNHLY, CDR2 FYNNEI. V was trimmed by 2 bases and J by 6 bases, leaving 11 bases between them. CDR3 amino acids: CASSEYLGANEQFF. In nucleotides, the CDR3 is TGTGCCAGCAGTGAATACTTGGGAGCCAATGAGCAGTTCTTC.

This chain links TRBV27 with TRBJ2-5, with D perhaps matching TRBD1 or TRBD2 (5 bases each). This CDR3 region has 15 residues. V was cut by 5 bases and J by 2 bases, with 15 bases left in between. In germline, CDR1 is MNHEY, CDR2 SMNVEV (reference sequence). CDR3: CASSPGTVRQETQYF. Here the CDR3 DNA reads TGTGCCAGCAGTCCTGGGACGGTGAGACAAGAGACCCAGTACTTC.

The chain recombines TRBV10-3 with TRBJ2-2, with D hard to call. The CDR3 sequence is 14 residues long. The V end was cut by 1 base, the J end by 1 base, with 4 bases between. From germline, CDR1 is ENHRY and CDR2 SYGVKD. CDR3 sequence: CAISEWKNTGELFF. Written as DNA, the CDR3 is TGTGCCATCAGTGAGTGGAAGAACACCGGGGAGCTGTTTTTT.

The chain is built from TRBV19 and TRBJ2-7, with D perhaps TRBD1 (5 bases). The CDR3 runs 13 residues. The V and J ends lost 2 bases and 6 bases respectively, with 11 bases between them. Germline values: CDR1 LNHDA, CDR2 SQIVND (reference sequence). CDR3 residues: CASSIQGSAEQYF. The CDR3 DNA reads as TGTGCCAGTAGTATACAGGGTTCGGCCGAGCAGTACTTC.

CDR3 protein: CASSFRGSHQPQHF. CDR3 DNA sequence: TGTGCCAGCAGCTTCAGGGGGTCACATCAGCCCCAGCATTTT. V and J are TRBV7-8 and TRBJ1-5, with 7 positions matching TRBD1. The CDR3 is 14 residues long. Germline CDR1 is SGHVS and CDR2 is FQNEAQ. V shed 3 bases and J 5 bases; nucleotides not matched to a gene: 4.

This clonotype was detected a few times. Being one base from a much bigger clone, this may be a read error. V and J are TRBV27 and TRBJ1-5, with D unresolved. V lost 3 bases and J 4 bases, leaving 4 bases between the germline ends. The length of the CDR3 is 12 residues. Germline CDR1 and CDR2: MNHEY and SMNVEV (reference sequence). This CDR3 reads CASSFRNQPQHF. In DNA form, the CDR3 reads TGTGCCAGCAGTTTCCGTAATCAGCCCCAGCATTTT.

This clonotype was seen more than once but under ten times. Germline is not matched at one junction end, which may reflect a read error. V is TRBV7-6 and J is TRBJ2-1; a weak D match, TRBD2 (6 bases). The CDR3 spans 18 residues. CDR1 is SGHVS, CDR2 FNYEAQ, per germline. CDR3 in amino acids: CASSLAVSRGYSYNEQFF. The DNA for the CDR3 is TGTGCTAGCAGCTTAGCGGTTAGCCGCGGGTACTCCTACAATGAGCAGTTCTTC.

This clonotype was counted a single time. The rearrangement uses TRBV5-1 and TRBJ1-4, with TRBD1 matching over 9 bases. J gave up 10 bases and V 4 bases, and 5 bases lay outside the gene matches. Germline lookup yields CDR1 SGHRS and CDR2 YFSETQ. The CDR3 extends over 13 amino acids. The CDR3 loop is CASSKGQGGKLFF. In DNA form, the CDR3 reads TGCGCCAGCAGCAAGGGACAGGGTGGAAAACTGTTTTTT.

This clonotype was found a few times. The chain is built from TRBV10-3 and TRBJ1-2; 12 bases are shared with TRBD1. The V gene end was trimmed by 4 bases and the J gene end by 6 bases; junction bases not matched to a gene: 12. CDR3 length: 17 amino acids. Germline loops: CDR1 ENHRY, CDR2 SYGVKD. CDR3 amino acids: CAISVTPGQGAGDGYTF. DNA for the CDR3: TGTGCCATCAGTGTAACGCCGGGACAGGGGGCAGGTGATGGCTACACCTTC.

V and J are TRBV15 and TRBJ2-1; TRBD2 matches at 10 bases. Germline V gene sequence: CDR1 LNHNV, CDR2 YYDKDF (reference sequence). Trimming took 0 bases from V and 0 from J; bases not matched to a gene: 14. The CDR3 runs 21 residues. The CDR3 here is CATSRDFPLAGGGSSYNEQFF. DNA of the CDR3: TGTGCCACCAGCAGAGATTTCCCTTTAGCGGGGGGCGGAAGCTCCTACAATGAGCAGTTCTTC.

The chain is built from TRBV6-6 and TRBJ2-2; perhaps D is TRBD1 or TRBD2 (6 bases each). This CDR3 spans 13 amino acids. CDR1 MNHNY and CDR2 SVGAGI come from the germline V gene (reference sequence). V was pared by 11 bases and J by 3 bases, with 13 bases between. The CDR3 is CALGGGYTGELFF. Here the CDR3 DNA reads TGTGCCCTTGGAGGGGGTTACACCGGGGAGCTGTTTTTT.

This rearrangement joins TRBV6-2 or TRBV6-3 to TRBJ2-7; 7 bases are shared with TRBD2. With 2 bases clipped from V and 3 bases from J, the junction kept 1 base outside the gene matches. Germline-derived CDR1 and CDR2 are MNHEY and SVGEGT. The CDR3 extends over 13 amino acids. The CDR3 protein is CASSYQRGYEQYV. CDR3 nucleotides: TGTGCCAGCAGTTACCAGCGGGGCTACGAGCAGTACGTC.

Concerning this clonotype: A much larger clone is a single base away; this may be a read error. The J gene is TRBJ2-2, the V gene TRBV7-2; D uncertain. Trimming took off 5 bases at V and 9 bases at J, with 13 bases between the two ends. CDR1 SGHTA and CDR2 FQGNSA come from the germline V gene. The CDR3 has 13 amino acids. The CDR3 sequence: CASSPRQARELFF. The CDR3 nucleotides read TGTGCCAGCAGCCCCAGGCAGGCCAGGGAGCTGTTTTTT.

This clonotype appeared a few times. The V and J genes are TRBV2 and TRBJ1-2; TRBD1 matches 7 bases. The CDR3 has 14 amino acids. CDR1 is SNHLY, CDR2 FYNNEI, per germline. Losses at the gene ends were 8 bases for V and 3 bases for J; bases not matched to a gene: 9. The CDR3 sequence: CASVRNRGYYGYTF. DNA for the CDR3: TGTGCCAGCGTGAGGAACAGGGGATACTATGGCTACACCTTC.

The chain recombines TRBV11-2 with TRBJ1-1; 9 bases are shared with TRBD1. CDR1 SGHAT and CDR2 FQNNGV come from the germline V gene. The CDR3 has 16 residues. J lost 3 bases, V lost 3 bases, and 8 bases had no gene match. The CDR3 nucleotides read TGTGCCAGCAGCTTGTGGTCAGACAGGGGGGACACTGAAGCTTTCTTT. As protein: CASSLWSDRGDTEAFF.

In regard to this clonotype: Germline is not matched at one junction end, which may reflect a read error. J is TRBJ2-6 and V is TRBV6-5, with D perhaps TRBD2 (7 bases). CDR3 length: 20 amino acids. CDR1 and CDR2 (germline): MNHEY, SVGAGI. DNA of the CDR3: TGTACCAGCAGATTATCAGGCGGGGGCGCCCCCCCCTCTGGGGCCAACGTCCTGACTTTC. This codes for CTSRLSGGGAPPSGANVLTF.

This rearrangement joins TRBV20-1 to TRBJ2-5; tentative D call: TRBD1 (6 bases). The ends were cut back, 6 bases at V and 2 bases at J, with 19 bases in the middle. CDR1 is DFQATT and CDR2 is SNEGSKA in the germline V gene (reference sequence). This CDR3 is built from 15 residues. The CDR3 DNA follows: TGCAGTGCCTTAAGACAGGCCCCACCGCAAGAGACCCAGTACTTC. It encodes CSALRQAPPQETQYF.

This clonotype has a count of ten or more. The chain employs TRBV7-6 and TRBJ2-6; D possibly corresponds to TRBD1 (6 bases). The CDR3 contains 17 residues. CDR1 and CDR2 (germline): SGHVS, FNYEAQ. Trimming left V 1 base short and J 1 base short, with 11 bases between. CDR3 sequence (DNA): TGTGCCAGCAGCTTAGAGGGACATTTTTCTGGGGCCAACGTCCTGACTTTC. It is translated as CASSLEGHFSGANVLTF.

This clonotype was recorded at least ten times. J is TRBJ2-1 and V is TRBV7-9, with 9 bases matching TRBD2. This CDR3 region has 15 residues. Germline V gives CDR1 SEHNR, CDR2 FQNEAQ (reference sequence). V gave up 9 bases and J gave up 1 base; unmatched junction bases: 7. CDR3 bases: TGTGCCAGTAGCGGGGGCACGAGGTCCTACAATGAGCAGTTCTTC. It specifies CASSGGTRSYNEQFF. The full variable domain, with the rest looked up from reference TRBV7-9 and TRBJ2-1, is DTGVSQNPRHKITKRGQNVTFRCDPISEHNRLYWYRQTLGQGPEFLTYFQNEAQLEKSRLLSDRFSAERPKGSFSTLEIQRTEQGDSAMYLCASSGGTRSYNEQFFGPGTRLTVL.

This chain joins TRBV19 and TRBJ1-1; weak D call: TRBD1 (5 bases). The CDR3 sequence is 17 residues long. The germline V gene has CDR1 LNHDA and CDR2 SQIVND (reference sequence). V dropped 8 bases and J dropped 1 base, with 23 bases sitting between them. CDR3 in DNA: TGTGCCAGTTCCCCTCCCTTCCCCTGGGGCGGGAACACTGAAGCTTTCTTT. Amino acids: CASSPPFPWGGNTEAFF.

This CDR3 is CASRPGDEETQYF. The DNA of the CDR3 is TGTGCCAGCAGACCCGGGGATGAAGAGACCCAGTACTTC. The chain couples TRBV6-2 or TRBV6-3 to TRBJ2-5, with a weak D call TRBD2 (5 bases). V was clipped by 6 bases and J by 3 bases, with 11 bases between them. CDR1 MNHEY and CDR2 SVGEGT come from the germline V gene. This CDR3 comprises 13 residues.

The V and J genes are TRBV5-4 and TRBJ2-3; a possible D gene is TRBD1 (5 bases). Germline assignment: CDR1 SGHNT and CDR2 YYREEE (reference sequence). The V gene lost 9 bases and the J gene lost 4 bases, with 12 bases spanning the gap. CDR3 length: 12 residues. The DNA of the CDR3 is TGTGCCATCCAGGGAAGGGCAGATACGCAGTATTTT. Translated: CAIQGRADTQYF.

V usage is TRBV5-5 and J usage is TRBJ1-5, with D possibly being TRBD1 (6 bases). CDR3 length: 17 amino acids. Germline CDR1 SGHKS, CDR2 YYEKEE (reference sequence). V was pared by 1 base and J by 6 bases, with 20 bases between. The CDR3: CASSLYSTGWEGQPQHF. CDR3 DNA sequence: TGTGCCAGCAGCTTGTATTCAACAGGGTGGGAGGGTCAGCCCCAGCATTTT.

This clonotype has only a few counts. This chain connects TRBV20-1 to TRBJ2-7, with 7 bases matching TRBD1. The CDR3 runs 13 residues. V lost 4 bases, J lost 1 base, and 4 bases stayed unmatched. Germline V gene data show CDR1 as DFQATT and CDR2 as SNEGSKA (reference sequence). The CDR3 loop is CSAKGAGSYEQYF. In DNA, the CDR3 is TGCAGTGCTAAGGGGGCAGGGTCCTACGAGCAGTACTTC.

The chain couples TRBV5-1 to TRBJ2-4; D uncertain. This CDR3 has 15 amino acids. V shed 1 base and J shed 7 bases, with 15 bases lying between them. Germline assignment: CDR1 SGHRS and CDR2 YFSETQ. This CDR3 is CASSLTETIGNIQYF. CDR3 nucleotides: TGCGCCAGCAGCTTGACGGAAACCATCGGGAACATTCAGTACTTC. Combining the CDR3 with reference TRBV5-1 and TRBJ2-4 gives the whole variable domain KAGVTQTPRYLIKTRGQQVTLSCSPISGHRSVSWYQQTPGQGLQFLFEYFSETQRNKGNFPGRFSGRQFSNSRSEMNVSTLELGDSALYLCASSLTETIGNIQYFGAGTRLSVL.